These T cell receptor beta chains were read from a single sample in a study of cytotoxic CD8 clonotypes in ibrutinib-treated CLL. Sequencing was performed with immunoSEQ multiplex PCR; in TCRdb, only in-frame clones are kept and a portion is missing. The table shows some 140,000 clones, with roughly 80% occurring only once. The material sequenced was PBMCs, taken after 24 months of ibrutinib treatment. The receptors shown here come from a human donor with chronic lymphocytic leukemia. Both conserved end residues are trimmed from each CDR3. The D gene is left open where the match is weak.

V: TRBV5-5; J: TRBJ2-7; D: .; length: 11; CDR3: ASSTRTAYEQY
V: TRBV29-1; J: TRBJ1-3; D: .; length: 13; CDR3: SVVEGSVAGNTIY
V: TRBV9; J: TRBJ2-5; D: .; length: 11; CDR3: ASSVGIRGTQY
V: TRBV28; J: TRBJ2-3; D: TRBD2; length: 13; CDR3: ASTSPSGGTDTQY
V: TRBV25-1; J: TRBJ2-5; D: TRBD2; length: 12; CDR3: ASSVGGAQETQY
V: TRBV4-2; J: TRBJ2-7; D: .; length: 11; CDR3: ASSPYGGREQY
V: TRBV7-2; J: TRBJ1-1; D: .; length: 9; CDR3: ASSNGRGAF
V: TRBV18; J: TRBJ2-2; D: .; length: 11; CDR3: ASSPPDTGELF
V: TRBV28; J: TRBJ1-4; D: .; length: 13; CDR3: ASSLAGATNEKLF
V: TRBV7-8; J: TRBJ1-1; D: TRBD1; length: 11; CDR3: ASSLTGQVGAF
V: TRBV30; J: TRBJ1-2; D: .; length: 13; CDR3: AWSVFQGRIYGYT
V: TRBV5-1; J: TRBJ1-1; D: .; length: 13; CDR3: ASSLAWGQNTEAF
V: TRBV10-3; J: TRBJ1-6; D: TRBD1; length: 12; CDR3: AITGGQGNSPLH
V: TRBV7-2; J: TRBJ1-1; D: TRBD1; length: 11; CDR3: ASRQGANTEAF
V: TRBV6-6; J: TRBJ2-4; D: .; length: 11; CDR3: ASLDLAKNIQY
V: TRBV10-3; J: TRBJ1-1; D: TRBD1; length: 13; CDR3: AISAGQGFRTEAF
V: TRBV6-1; J: TRBJ2-2; D: TRBD2; length: 11; CDR3: ASRELAAGELF
V: TRBV18; J: TRBJ1-3; D: .; length: 13; CDR3: ASSPLTVSGNTIY
V: TRBV7-7; J: TRBJ2-3; D: TRBD1; length: 14; CDR3: ASSQGQGASGDTQY
V: TRBV11-2; J: TRBJ1-2; D: .; length: 12; CDR3: ASSPLQGPYGYT
V: TRBV2; J: TRBJ1-2; D: .; length: 11; CDR3: ASRETRVYGYT
V: TRBV15; J: TRBJ1-2; D: .; length: 13; CDR3: ATSRGPVLGYGYT
V: TRBV7-2; J: TRBJ2-2; D: TRBD1; length: 14; CDR3: ASSLRTGYGTGELF
V: TRBV9; J: TRBJ2-3; D: .; length: 10; CDR3: ASTTSGDTQY
V: TRBV5-1; J: TRBJ2-3; D: TRBD1; length: 14; CDR3: ASSPGQGQLTDTQY
V: TRBV28; J: TRBJ1-1; D: .; length: 13; CDR3: ASSFPGHMNTEAF
V: TRBV6-5; J: TRBJ2-7; D: TRBD1; length: 11; CDR3: AIRGRTGDEQY
V: TRBV11-2; J: TRBJ2-7; D: .; length: 12; CDR3: ASSLTPGAYEQY
V: TRBV28; J: TRBJ2-4; D: TRBD1; length: 14; CDR3: ASRYRDRGAKNIQY
V: TRBV5-1; J: TRBJ1-1; D: .; length: 12; CDR3: ASSSAGGNTEAF
V: TRBV27; J: TRBJ2-7; D: TRBD1; length: 12; CDR3: ASSLEGADGEQY
V: TRBV29-1; J: TRBJ2-7; D: TRBD1; length: 12; CDR3: SVAGTGSDYEQY
V: TRBV30; J: TRBJ1-2; D: .; length: 11; CDR3: AWALQGYYGYT
V: TRBV30; J: TRBJ1-4; D: .; length: 13; CDR3: AWSLTGATNEKLF
V: TRBV29-1; J: TRBJ1-4; D: .; length: 11; CDR3: SVVAGWNEKLF
V: TRBV28; J: TRBJ1-2; D: .; length: 13; CDR3: ASRPTRGSGYGYT
V: TRBV4-1; J: TRBJ2-1; D: TRBD2; length: 15; CDR3: ASSQTQRGGSYNEQF
V: TRBV29-1; J: TRBJ1-2; D: .; length: 10; CDR3: SVEDTSYGYT
V: TRBV5-8; J: TRBJ1-2; D: TRBD1; length: 12; CDR3: ASSLGQGTYGYT
V: TRBV10-3; J: TRBJ2-7; D: .; length: 12; CDR3: AISDGRRSYEQY
V: TRBV29-1; J: TRBJ2-7; D: TRBD1; length: 11; CDR3: SVETGGSYEQY
V: TRBV18; J: TRBJ2-4; D: .; length: 12; CDR3: ASKPAVSGNIQY
V: TRBV4-1; J: TRBJ2-2; D: .; length: 11; CDR3: ASSNPTPGELF
V: TRBV20-1; J: TRBJ1-2; D: TRBD1; length: 9; CDR3: SARDMGTGW
V: TRBV27; J: TRBJ2-7; D: .; length: 10; CDR3: ASSLRGYEQY
V: TRBV5-5; J: TRBJ1-5; D: .; length: 12; CDR3: ASSSGFLGQPQH